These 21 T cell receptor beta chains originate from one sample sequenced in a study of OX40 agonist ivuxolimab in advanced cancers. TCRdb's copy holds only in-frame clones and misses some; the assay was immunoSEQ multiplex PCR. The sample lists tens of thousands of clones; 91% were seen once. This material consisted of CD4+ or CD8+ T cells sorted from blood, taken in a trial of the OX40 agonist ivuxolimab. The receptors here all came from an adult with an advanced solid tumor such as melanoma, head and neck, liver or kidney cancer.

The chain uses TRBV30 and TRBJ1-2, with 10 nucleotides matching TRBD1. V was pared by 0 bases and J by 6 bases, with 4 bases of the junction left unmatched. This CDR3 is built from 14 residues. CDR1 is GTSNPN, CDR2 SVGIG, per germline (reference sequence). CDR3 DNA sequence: TGTGCCTGGAGTGTTACCGGGACAGGGGATGGCTACACCTTC. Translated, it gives CAWSVTGTGDGYTF.

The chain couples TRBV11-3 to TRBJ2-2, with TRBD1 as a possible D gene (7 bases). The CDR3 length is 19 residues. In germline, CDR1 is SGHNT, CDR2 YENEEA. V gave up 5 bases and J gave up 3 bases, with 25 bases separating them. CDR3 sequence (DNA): TGTGCCAGCAGCCCAGGGGGGAGACTGGATTGGTTTGACACCGGGGAGCTGTTTTTT. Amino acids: CASSPGGRLDWFDTGELFF.

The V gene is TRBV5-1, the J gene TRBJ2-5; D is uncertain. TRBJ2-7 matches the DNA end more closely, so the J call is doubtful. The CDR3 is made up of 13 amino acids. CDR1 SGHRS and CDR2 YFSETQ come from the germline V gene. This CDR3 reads CASSSMSDYEQYF. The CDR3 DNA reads TGCGCCAGCAGTTCTATGTCGGACTACGAGCAGTACTTC.

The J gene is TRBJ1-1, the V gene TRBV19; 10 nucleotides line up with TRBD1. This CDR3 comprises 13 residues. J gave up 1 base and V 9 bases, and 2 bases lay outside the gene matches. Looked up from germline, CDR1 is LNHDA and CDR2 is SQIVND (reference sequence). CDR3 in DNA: TGTGCCAGCAGGGACAGGGGGAACACTGAAGCTTTCTTT. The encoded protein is CASRDRGNTEAFF. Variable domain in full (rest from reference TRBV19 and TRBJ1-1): DGGITQSPKYLFRKEGQNVTLSCEQNLNHDAMYWYRQDPGQGLRLIYYSQIVNDFQKGDIAEGYSVSREKKESFPLTVTSAQKNPTAFYLCASRDRGNTEAFFGQGTRLTVV.

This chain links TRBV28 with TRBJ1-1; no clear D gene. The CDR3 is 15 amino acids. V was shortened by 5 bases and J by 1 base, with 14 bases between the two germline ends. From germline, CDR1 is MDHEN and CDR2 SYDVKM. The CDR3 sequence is CASSPPRPKNTEAFF. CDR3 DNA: TGTGCCAGCAGTCCGCCGAGGCCTAAGAACACTGAAGCTTTCTTT.

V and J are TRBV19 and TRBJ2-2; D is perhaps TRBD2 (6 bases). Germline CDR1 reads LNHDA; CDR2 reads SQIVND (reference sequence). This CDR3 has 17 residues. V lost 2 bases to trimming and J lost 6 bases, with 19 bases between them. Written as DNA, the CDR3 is TGTGCCAGTAGTATAACCCCCGCCGGGGGAAAGGCCGGGGAGCTGTTTTTT. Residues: CASSITPAGGKAGELFF. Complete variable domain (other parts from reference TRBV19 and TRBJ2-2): DGGITQSPKYLFRKEGQNVTLSCEQNLNHDAMYWYRQDPGQGLRLIYYSQIVNDFQKGDIAEGYSVSREKKESFPLTVTSAQKNPTAFYLCASSITPAGGKAGELFFGEGSRLTVL.

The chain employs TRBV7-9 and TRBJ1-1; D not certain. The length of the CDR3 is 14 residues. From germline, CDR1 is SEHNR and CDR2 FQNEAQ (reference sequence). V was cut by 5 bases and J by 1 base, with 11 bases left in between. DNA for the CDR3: TGTGCCAGCAGCCCCGACCCCGGGAACACTGAAGCTTTCTTT. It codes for CASSPDPGNTEAFF.

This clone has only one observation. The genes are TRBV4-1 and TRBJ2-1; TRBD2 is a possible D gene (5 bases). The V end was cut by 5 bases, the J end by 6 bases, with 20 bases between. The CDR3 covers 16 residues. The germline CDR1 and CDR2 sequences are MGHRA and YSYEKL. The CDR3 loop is CASSSSGGLIGNEQFF. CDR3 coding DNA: TGCGCCAGCAGCTCAAGCGGCGGACTGATCGGCAATGAGCAGTTCTTC.

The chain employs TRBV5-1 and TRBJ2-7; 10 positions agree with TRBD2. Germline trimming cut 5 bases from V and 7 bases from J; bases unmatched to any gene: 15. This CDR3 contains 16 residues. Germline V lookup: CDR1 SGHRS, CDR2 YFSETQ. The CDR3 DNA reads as TGCGCCAGCAGTTGGAACCTAGCGGGAGCCTCGGGGGAGCAGTACTTC. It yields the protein CASSWNLAGASGEQYF.

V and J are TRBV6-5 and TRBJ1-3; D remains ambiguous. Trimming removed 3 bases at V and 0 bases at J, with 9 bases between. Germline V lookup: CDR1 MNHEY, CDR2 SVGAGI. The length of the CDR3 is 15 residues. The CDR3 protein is CASSYRPSSGNTIYF. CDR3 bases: TGTGCCAGCAGTTATAGGCCGTCCTCTGGAAACACCATATATTTT.

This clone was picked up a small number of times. Here the CDR3 reads CASSPGGVEAFF. The CDR3 region has the DNA TGTGCCAGCTCCCCGGGCGGGGTTGAAGCTTTCTTT. This sequence joins TRBV18 and TRBJ1-1; D remains ambiguous. V lost 6 bases to trimming and J lost 7 bases, with 12 bases between them. This CDR3 spans 12 amino acids. CDR1 is KGHSH and CDR2 is LQKENI in the germline V gene.

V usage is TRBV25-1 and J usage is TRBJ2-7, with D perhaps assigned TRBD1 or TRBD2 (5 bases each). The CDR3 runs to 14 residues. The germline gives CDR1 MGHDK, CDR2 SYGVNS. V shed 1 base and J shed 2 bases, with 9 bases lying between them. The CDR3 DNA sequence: TGTGCCAGCAGTGAATCAGGGAGAGCCTACGAGCAGTACTTC. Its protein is CASSESGRAYEQYF.

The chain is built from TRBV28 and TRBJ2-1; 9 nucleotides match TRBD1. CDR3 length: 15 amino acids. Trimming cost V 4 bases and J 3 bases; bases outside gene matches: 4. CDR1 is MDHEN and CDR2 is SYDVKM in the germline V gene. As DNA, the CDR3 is TGTGCCAGCAGTTCCGGGACAGGGTACTACAATGAGCAGTTCTTC. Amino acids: CASSSGTGYYNEQFF.

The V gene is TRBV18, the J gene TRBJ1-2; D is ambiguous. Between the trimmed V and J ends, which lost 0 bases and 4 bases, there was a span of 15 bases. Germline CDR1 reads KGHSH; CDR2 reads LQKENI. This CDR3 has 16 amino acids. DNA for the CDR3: TGTGCCAGCTCACCACCTTCTAGCCGAATAGGCTATGGCTACACCTTC. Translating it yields CASSPPSSRIGYGYTF.

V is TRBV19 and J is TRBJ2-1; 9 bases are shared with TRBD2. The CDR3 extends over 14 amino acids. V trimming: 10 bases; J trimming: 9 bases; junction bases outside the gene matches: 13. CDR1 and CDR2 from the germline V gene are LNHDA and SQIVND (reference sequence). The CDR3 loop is CATEWSGRFGEQFF. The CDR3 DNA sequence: TGTGCCACCGAATGGAGCGGGAGGTTCGGTGAGCAGTTCTTC.

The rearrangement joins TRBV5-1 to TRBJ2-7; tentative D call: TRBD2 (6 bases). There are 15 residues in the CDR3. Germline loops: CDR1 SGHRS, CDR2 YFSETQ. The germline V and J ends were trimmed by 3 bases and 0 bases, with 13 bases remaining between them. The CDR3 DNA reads TGCGCCAGCAGCTCAAGCAGCGGGCCCTCCTACGAGCAGTACTTC. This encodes CASSSSSGPSYEQYF.

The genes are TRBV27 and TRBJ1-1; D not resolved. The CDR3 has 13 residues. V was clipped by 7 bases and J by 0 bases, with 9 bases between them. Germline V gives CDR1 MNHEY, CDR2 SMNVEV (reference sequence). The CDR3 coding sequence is TGTGCCAGCAAGCTTGGGGTGAACACTGAAGCTTTCTTT. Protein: CASKLGVNTEAFF.

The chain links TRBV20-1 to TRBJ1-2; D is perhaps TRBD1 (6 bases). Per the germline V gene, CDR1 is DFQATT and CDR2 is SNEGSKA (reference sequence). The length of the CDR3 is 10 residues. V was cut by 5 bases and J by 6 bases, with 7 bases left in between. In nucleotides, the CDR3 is TGCAGTGCTTACAGGGATGGCTACACCTTC. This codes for CSAYRDGYTF.

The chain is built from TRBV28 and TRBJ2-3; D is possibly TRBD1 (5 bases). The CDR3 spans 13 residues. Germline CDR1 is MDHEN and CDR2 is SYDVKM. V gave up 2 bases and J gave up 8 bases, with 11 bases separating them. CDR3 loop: CASSLQGLGTQYF. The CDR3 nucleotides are TGTGCCAGCAGTTTACAGGGATTAGGTACGCAGTATTTT.

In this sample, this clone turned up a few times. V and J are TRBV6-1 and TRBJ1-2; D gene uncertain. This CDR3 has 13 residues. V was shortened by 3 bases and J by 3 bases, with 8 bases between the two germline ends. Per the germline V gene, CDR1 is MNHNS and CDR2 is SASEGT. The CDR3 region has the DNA TGTGCCAGCAGTGAGAACAGAGACTATGGCTACACCTTC. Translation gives CASSENRDYGYTF.

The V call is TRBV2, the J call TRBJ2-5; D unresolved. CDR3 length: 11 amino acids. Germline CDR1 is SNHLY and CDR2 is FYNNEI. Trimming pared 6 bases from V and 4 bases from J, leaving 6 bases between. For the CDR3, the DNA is TGTGCCAGCAGGGGATTAGAGACCCAGTACTTC. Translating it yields CASRGLETQYF.